This TCR beta chain was identified during a study of T cells in localized non-small cell lung cancer. Germline-derived CDR1 and CDR2 are SGHNT and YYREEE (reference sequence). The J segment lost 5 bases and the V segment lost 3 bases, leaving 5 bases of the junction unmatched. The CDR3 runs 14 residues. Some clones are missing from TCRdb's copy, which holds only in-frame ones; the method was immunoSEQ multiplex PCR. The repertoire includes tens of thousands of clones, more than 75% of them detected once, and roughly 19% sits in the top ten. Study-wide points: A median of roughly 52 of the top 100 tumor clones appeared in adjacent lung, which was paired and uninvolved. Heterogeneity cannot be ruled out, as sequencing used one tumor region only. T cell clonality was highest in uninvolved adjacent lung, above tumor. Overall survival was longer when the density of T cells in the blood was higher.

Note on this clone: The antigen remains unidentified.

The chain employs TRBV5-4 and TRBJ2-5, with 9 bases matching TRBD2. Material: peripheral blood, obtained before any cancer treatment. The TCR comes from a woman aged 40 to 75 with stage I squamous cell lung carcinoma. CDR3 bases: TGTGCCAGCAGCTCGGGACTAGCTGGCGAGACCCAGTACTTC. It is translated as CASSSGLAGETQYF.